This T cell receptor beta chain is from a study of T cell repertoires and HLA-DP antigens. For the study at large: Alloantigens: one with one groove difference and one with about ten differences versus self. Study conclusions and caveats: Clones undetected before culture averaged about 35% against one allele and roughly 53% against the other.

Note on this clone: Antigen specificity is unknown.

Sequenced by immunoSEQ multiplex PCR; TCRdb stores in-frame clones only, minus some. In the table there are roughly 73,000 clones, roughly 78% of which are singletons. Untouched CD4+ T cells were isolated by negative selection, averaging 97.7% purity. Germline V gives CDR1 MNHEY, CDR2 SMNVEV (reference sequence). CDR3 size: 16 residues. V lost 3 bases, J lost 10 bases, and 22 bases lay in between. Sequencing used CD4+ T cells from PBMCs. This receptor was obtained from a man aged 55 to 70 in good health and CMV-seronegative. V usage is TRBV27 and J usage is TRBJ2-1; a possible D gene is TRBD2 (6 bases). DNA for the CDR3: TGTGCCAGCAGTTTGGCTTTGTTTGCGGGGTACGAGGAGCAGTTCTTC. Residues: CASSLALFAGYEEQFF.